This T cell receptor (beta chain) was sequenced during a study of blood T cell repertoires in COVID-19 (dated by TCRdb to the early 2020s). For context, the study as a whole: Samples covering the acute and convalescent phases of COVID-19 were provided by collaborators in the United States, Italy and Spain. The prospective study material was composed of cDNA or gDNA derived from T cells, B-cell-depleted T cells, or PBMCs. Subjects who had been exposed to COVID-19, were actively infected with it, or had recovered from it provided the deeply sampled blood TCRbeta repertoires that made up the dataset. The repertoires were released in a freely available public database meant as a resource for research on the immune response to SARS-CoV-2. The samples were drawn from two sources: the first 160 participants of the ongoing ImmuneRACE study, and about 1,300 subjects contributed by 6 global collaborators. The sample metadata nearly always contained a de-identified subject ID, COVID-19 status, age in years and sex. Where available, HLA class I and class II types were obtained from metadata supplied by the sample provider rather than from assay-based typing.

Beyond this particular receptor, the publication reports: The amount of clinical and demographic metadata varied by source and participant and was provided uncurated.

At the junction V is shortened by 3 bases and J by 0 bases, with 10 bases in between. The CDR3 contains 15 residues, cysteine and phenylalanine counted. The sequence is cut down to CDR3 DNA, 45 bases in frame from base 1. Via the germline V gene, CDR1 is MDHEN and CDR2 SYDVKM. The immunoSEQ Assay, a bias-controlled multiplex PCR, was used to amplify TCRbeta CDR3 regions from genomic DNA. The original methods were these. Nucleated cell counts per sample were estimated from amplification of reference gene primers within the assay. To quantify the absolute abundance of each unique TCRbeta CDR3 rearrangement, sequence reads were collapsed and filtered. For each sample, productive Simpson clonality was calculated by taking the square root of Simpson's diversity index across productive rearrangements. Entries here come from immuneACCESS through TCRdb and include only in-frame sequences with V and J called. Some clones fail to appear in such tables; in the studies checked, an unresolved V gene covers under half of the shortfall, and the cause of the remainder is unknown. The V and J calls and the clone size are those of that table, but D and trimming were determined from the DNA. The sample table lists approximately 200,000 clones, approximately 89% of them with a count of one. The ten biggest clones cover 2% to 2.5% of the sample.

Comments on this clone: Which antigen it targets is not known. The record has no base qualities; no much larger clone is one base away.

In the prospective study, participants were roughly 18 to 95 years old, resided in about two dozen geographic areas of the United States, and were enrolled through a virtual design. In the prospective study, participants were assigned to cohorts based on the clinical history participants reported in a screening survey and a study questionnaire. In the prospective study, mobile phlebotomists collected whole blood, serum and a nasopharyngeal or oropharyngeal swab from each participant. Prospective study participants could optionally give additional blood draws and questionnaires over an approximately two-month period. Prospective study blood samples were shipped either frozen or at room temperature before DNA extraction.

This TCR was recovered from a woman aged 40 to 50 with acute COVID-19. Sequenced input: PBMCs or T cells enriched from blood (not recorded which). In this chain, TRBV28 is recombined with TRBJ2-3; the D gene cannot be resolved reliably. The bases read TGTGCCAGCAGTTTTCAGGCTACTAGCACAGATACGCAGTATTTT. This is translated as CASSFQATSTDTQYF.